Presented here are 25 T cell receptor beta chains from one specimen sequenced in a study of CD8 T cells in Susac syndrome. Reverse transcription of about 0.5 to 1 ug RNA was carried out with random hexamers. TCRdb redid the calling of the immunoSEQ multiplex PCR reads with MiXCR, one entry per CDR3 protein. The repertoire includes fewer than 150,000 distinct CDR3 sequences, roughly 94% of them detected once, and approximately 0.25% sits in the top ten. The specimen was CD8+ T cells from PBMCs. The receptor set was obtained from a human donor in good health.

This rearrangement joins TRBV27 to TRBJ2-3, with D unresolved. The CDR3 sequence is 12 residues long. The V end lost 6 bases, the J end lost 4 bases, and 8 bases lay between the germline ends. The V gene's germline CDR1 is MNHEY and CDR2 SMNVEV (reference sequence). Written as DNA, the CDR3 is TGTGCCAGCAGCCCGATGTCAGATACGCAGTATTTT. The encoded protein is CASSPMSDTQYF.

The genes are TRBV7-8 and TRBJ2-3; TRBD1 might be the D (6 bases). Per the germline V gene, CDR1 is SGHVS and CDR2 is FQNEAQ. Trimming removed 5 bases at V and 4 bases at J, with 16 bases between. The CDR3 sequence is 15 residues long. The CDR3 DNA sequence: TGTGCCAGCAGCCAGCCAGGACAGTTCGCAGATACGCAGTATTTT. Translated, it gives CASSQPGQFADTQYF.

This sequence joins TRBV27 and TRBJ2-1; D remains ambiguous. The germline gives CDR1 MNHEY, CDR2 SMNVEV (reference sequence). The CDR3 is made up of 13 amino acids. V was clipped by 4 bases and J by 5 bases, with 9 bases between them. CDR3 amino acids: CASSYTQNNEQFF. CDR3 sequence (DNA): TGTGCCAGCAGTTACACTCAGAACAATGAGCAGTTCTTC.

This clonotype was counted a single time. The V gene is TRBV6-5, the J gene TRBJ2-5, with D perhaps given as TRBD1 or TRBD2 (6 bases each). With 0 bases removed from V and 1 base from J, the gap between germline ends came to 12 bases. This CDR3 spans 16 amino acids. CDR1 MNHEY and CDR2 SVGAGI come from the germline V gene. The CDR3 region has the DNA TGTGCCAGCAGTTACTCGAACAGGGAGGTCCAAGAGACCCAGTACTTC. This sequence encodes CASSYSNREVQETQYF.

This clonotype was seen just once. The CDR3 coding sequence is TGTGCCAGCAGTGACTCTCTGAGGAATGAGCAGTTCTTC. Its protein product is CASSDSLRNEQFF. This chain uses TRBV28 with TRBJ2-1, with D hard to call. Germline CDR1 MDHEN, CDR2 SYDVKM. This CDR3 is 13 amino acids long. The V end lost 5 bases, the J end lost 7 bases, and 12 bases lay between the germline ends. The whole variable domain, remainder taken from reference TRBV28 and TRBJ2-1, is DVKVTQSSRYLVKRTGEKVFLECVQDMDHENMFWYRQDPGLGLRLIYFSYDVKMKEKGDIPEGYSVSREKKERFSLILESASTNQTSMYLCASSDSLRNEQFFGPGTRLTVL.

The chain has TRBV9 and TRBJ2-1, with 10 bases aligning to TRBD2. With 2 bases clipped from V and 2 bases from J, the junction kept 10 bases outside the gene matches. The CDR3 contains 18 residues. Germline assignment: CDR1 SGDLS and CDR2 YYNGEE. The CDR3 is CASSVTRSGRAAYNEQFF. CDR3 coding DNA: TGTGCCAGCAGCGTTACGAGAAGCGGGAGGGCCGCCTACAATGAGCAGTTCTTC.

The chain carries TRBV13 and TRBJ1-1, with TRBD1 identical over 7 bases. V trimming: 5 bases; J trimming: 10 bases; junction bases outside the gene matches: 10. Germline loops: CDR1 PRHDT, CDR2 FYEKMQ (reference sequence). The CDR3 runs to 13 residues. CDR3 sequence reads: CASSGQVARVAFF. CDR3 DNA sequence: TGTGCCAGCAGCGGACAGGTGGCGAGGGTAGCTTTCTTT.

The chain has TRBV28 and TRBJ2-7; the D is unclear. Deletions cut 7 bases from V and 2 bases from J, with 9 bases between. Germline assignment: CDR1 MDHEN and CDR2 SYDVKM. The CDR3 runs 12 residues. CDR3 coding DNA: TGTGCCAGCACCTCCTTACCCTACGAGCAGTACTTC. Its translation: CASTSLPYEQYF.

V gene TRBV7-9 combines with J gene TRBJ2-5; a weak D match, TRBD2 (6 bases). Trimming took off 3 bases at V and 7 bases at J, with 12 bases between the two ends. The V gene's germline CDR1 is SEHNR and CDR2 FQNEAQ (reference sequence). The CDR3 consists of 13 residues. CDR3 bases: TGTGCCAGCAGCTTTGGGACTGGGGGGACCCAGTACTTC. It yields the protein CASSFGTGGTQYF.

V gene TRBV27 combines with J gene TRBJ2-1; possible D gene TRBD1, 6 bases. Trimming removed 7 bases at V and 0 bases at J, with 10 bases between. Germline V gene data show CDR1 as MNHEY and CDR2 as SMNVEV (reference sequence). CDR3 length equals 14 residues. The CDR3 DNA reads as TGTGCCAGCATGGACAGCTTCTCCTACAATGAGCAGTTCTTC. Translated, it gives CASMDSFSYNEQFF.

The CDR3 reads CSARGPSGEQYF. DNA for the CDR3: TGCAGTGCTAGGGGGCCCTCGGGCGAGCAGTACTTC. This chain connects TRBV20-1 to TRBJ2-7, with a tentative D call TRBD1 (5 bases). Germline CDR1 DFQATT, CDR2 SNEGSKA (reference sequence). V dropped 3 bases and J dropped 6 bases, with 12 bases sitting between them. CDR3 size: 12 residues.

The rearrangement uses TRBV29-1 and TRBJ2-5; TRBD2 is a possible D gene (5 bases). This CDR3 region has 13 residues. From germline, CDR1 is SQVTM and CDR2 ANQGSEA. Trimming cost V 3 bases and J 0 bases, with 8 bases left between them. Here the CDR3 reads CSVDLDYQETQYF. Written as DNA, the CDR3 is TGCAGCGTTGATCTGGACTACCAAGAGACCCAGTACTTC.

The chain employs TRBV27 and TRBJ2-1; 7 nucleotides match TRBD2. The CDR3 is 14 amino acids. Germline CDR1 MNHEY, CDR2 SMNVEV (reference sequence). Trimming took 5 bases from V and 2 from J; bases not matched to a gene: 3. DNA of the CDR3: TGTGCCAGCAGTCTGGGGGGGGCCTACAATGAGCAGTTCTTC. This translates into CASSLGGAYNEQFF.

This chain links TRBV4-1 with TRBJ2-3; TRBD2 aligns across 12 bases. The V segment lost 5 bases and the J segment 2 bases; nucleotides outside the gene matches: 5. CDR1 and CDR2 (germline): MGHRA, YSYEKL. The CDR3 runs to 16 residues. CDR3 residues: CASSERLAGDTDTQYF. CDR3 coding DNA: TGCGCCAGCAGCGAGCGACTAGCGGGAGACACAGATACGCAGTATTTT.

V and J are TRBV29-1 and TRBJ1-1; the D is unclear. V dropped 4 bases and J dropped 1 base, with 10 bases sitting between them. The CDR3 is 13 residues long. Germline CDR1 and CDR2: SQVTM and ANQGSEA. Here the CDR3 DNA reads TGCAGCGTTGTAATGTCAGGGAACACTGAAGCTTTCTTT. It specifies CSVVMSGNTEAFF.

In DNA form, the CDR3 reads TGTGCCAGCAGCCCGGATGGGACCGGGGAGCTGTTTTTT. Protein: CASSPDGTGELFF. This rearrangement joins TRBV27 to TRBJ2-2; no reliable D call. Germline lookup yields CDR1 MNHEY and CDR2 SMNVEV (reference sequence). V was cut by 6 bases and J by 5 bases, with 10 bases left in between. This CDR3 has 13 amino acids.

The gene calls are TRBV4-2 and TRBJ2-7, with 12 bases lining up with TRBD1. This CDR3 has 17 residues. Germline trimming cut 0 bases from V and 4 bases from J; bases unmatched to any gene: 7. CDR1 LGHNA and CDR2 YNFKEQ come from the germline V gene. The CDR3 nucleotides are TGTGCCAGCAGCCAAGATGGTGCGGGACAGGGGGCGTACGAGCAGTACTTC. It is translated as CASSQDGAGQGAYEQYF.

The V gene is TRBV7-9, the J gene TRBJ2-3; no firm D call. V lost 3 bases and J 2 bases, leaving 3 bases between the germline ends. Germline V gene data show CDR1 as SEHNR and CDR2 as FQNEAQ (reference sequence). CDR3 length equals 12 residues. The CDR3 sequence is CASSFITDTQYF. The CDR3 DNA follows: TGTGCCAGCAGCTTTATCACAGATACGCAGTATTTT.

CDR3 DNA sequence: TGTGCCAGCAGTCGATTCGAGAGCGAGAATGAGCAGTTCTTC. Protein sequence: CASSRFESENEQFF. This chain connects TRBV27 to TRBJ2-1, with D uncertain. CDR1 and CDR2 (germline): MNHEY, SMNVEV (reference sequence). The CDR3 is 14 residues long. The V end was cut by 5 bases, the J end by 7 bases, with 15 bases between.

The V gene is TRBV5-6, the J gene TRBJ1-2; the D is unclear. CDR3 length: 15 residues. The germline CDR1 and CDR2 sequences are SGHDT and YYEEEE. V lost 2 bases to trimming and J lost 3 bases, with 14 bases between them. This CDR3 is CASSFPRRLDYGYTF. The CDR3 region has the DNA TGTGCCAGCAGCTTCCCCAGACGTTTAGACTATGGCTACACCTTC. The complete variable domain, with remaining parts taken from reference TRBV5-6 and TRBJ1-2, reads DAGVTQSPTHLIKTRGQQVTLRCSPKSGHDTVSWYQQALGQGPQFIFQYYEEEERQRGNFPDRFSGHQFPNYSSELNVNALLLGDSALYLCASSFPRRLDYGYTFGSGTRLTVV.

The V gene is TRBV27, the J gene TRBJ2-1; D remains unclear. CDR3 size: 13 residues. Germline-derived CDR1 and CDR2 are MNHEY and SMNVEV (reference sequence). V was trimmed by 3 bases and J by 4 bases, leaving 7 bases between them. CDR3 amino acids: CASSFQSYNEQFF. CDR3 DNA sequence: TGTGCCAGCAGTTTTCAGAGTTACAATGAGCAGTTCTTC.

The chain employs TRBV6-5 and TRBJ2-7; D gene ambiguous. Between the trimmed V and J ends, which lost 2 bases and 7 bases, there was a span of 12 bases. Germline V gene sequence: CDR1 MNHEY, CDR2 SVGAGI. This CDR3 has 13 amino acids. The CDR3 region has the DNA TGTGCCAGCAGTTACAGGGTGGCCCGAGAGCAGTACTTC. This codes for CASSYRVAREQYF.

The chain links TRBV27 to TRBJ2-5, with D unresolved. V gave up 0 bases and J gave up 5 bases, with 13 bases separating them. Germline V gene data show CDR1 as MNHEY and CDR2 as SMNVEV (reference sequence). CDR3 length: 15 residues. The CDR3 DNA sequence: TGTGCCAGCAGTTTATCCGGCCCCCACGGGGAGACCCAGTACTTC. This sequence encodes CASSLSGPHGETQYF.

The chain joins TRBV7-8 to TRBJ1-5, with D unclear. Per the germline V gene, CDR1 is SGHVS and CDR2 is FQNEAQ. The CDR3 length is 16 residues. The V and J ends lost 1 base and 0 bases respectively, with 10 bases between them. The CDR3 sequence is CASSLVAGYSNQPQHF. DNA of the CDR3: TGTGCCAGCAGCTTAGTGGCAGGCTATAGCAATCAGCCCCAGCATTTT.

The J gene is TRBJ1-2, the V gene TRBV9; a weak D match, TRBD1 (6 bases). Germline CDR1 is SGDLS and CDR2 is YYNGEE. The V end lost 4 bases, the J end lost 4 bases, and 17 bases lay between the germline ends. The length of the CDR3 is 15 residues. Here the CDR3 DNA reads TGTGCCAGCAGCCTGACTTCGGGGGGCGCCTATGGCTACACCTTC. Amino acids: CASSLTSGGAYGYTF.